A selection of T cell receptor beta chains follows, all from one sample in a study of blood T cell repertoires in COVID-19. The method was immunoSEQ multiplex PCR; TCRdb's version includes in-frame clones alone and lacks a portion of them. Of about 90,000 clones listed, over 75% are singletons. The specimen was peripheral blood. The receptors were sampled from a man aged 70 or older with acute or convalescent COVID-19. The conserved cysteine and the conserved F or W are not part of the CDR3 here. A D gene is named only where the DNA matches it firmly.

TRBD1	TRBV2	ASSEGTGEIF
TRBD1	TRBV7-6	ASSAKDRVGYT
TRBD1	TRBV5-1	ASSLQGQGSLNTEAF
NA	TRBV7-9	ASSSSPGTNEKLF
TRBD2	TRBV5-1	ASSSEQLAGPYNEQF
TRBD1	TRBV6-1	ASSESWTGGSSNQPQH
NA	TRBV11-2	ASSLAPPGAGNTEAF
NA	TRBV27	ASSLRQANNEQF
NA	TRBV6-1	ASSDGGHTDTQY
NA	TRBV5-1	ASSSPAGVNTEAF
TRBD1	TRBV6-1	ASSEGNRGHTEAF
NA	TRBV4-1	ASSQSPGVGNQPQH
NA	TRBV16	ASSQSWGGTGELF
TRBD1	TRBV5-1	ASSVGLQGYGYT